What follows describes a single T cell receptor (beta chain). There is no known antigen for this receptor. Base qualities are not provided; no much larger clone lies one nucleotide away. The protocol used for the library was the immunoSEQ multiplex PCR assay. A mixture of 60 forward primers for TCR Vbeta segments and 13 reverse primers for TCR Jbeta segments was used in the multiplex PCR. The CDR3 region of rearranged TCR beta genes was amplified from genomic DNA with a multiplex PCR assay. On the Illumina HiSeq System, the amplified TCR beta libraries were sequenced as 87-base-pair reads. The original methods were these. Across the 670 or so repertoires, a later analysis counted tens of millions of unique TCR beta chains, approximately 12 million of which were shared by at least two donors. Raw reads were error-corrected and collapsed into unique sequences by a nearest-neighbor algorithm in which closely related sequences were merged to remove PCR and sequencing errors. V, D and J gene segments were assigned by aligning CDR3 sequences to IMGT reference sequences. For a sequence to be retained, a match of at least six nucleotides to both a V gene segment and a J gene segment was required. Rearrangements were classified as productive when the CDR3 lacked stop codons and remained in frame with V and J, and all other rearrangements were classified as non-productive. CDR3 was defined by IMGT convention, running from the second conserved V-encoded cysteine to the conserved J-encoded phenylalanine. In an earlier analysis of more than 550 of the donors, sequences lacking an unambiguous match to a single V gene segment were excluded. In an earlier analysis of roughly 500 of the donors, V segments were called functional above 56.7% productive rearrangements and were called segregating when the between-donor standard deviation exceeded 5%. A statistical classification framework was built for diagnosing cytomegalovirus status from the catalog of TCR beta chain sequences. In a later analysis, TCR nucleotide sequences were compared against IMGT/GENE-DB human TR gene sequences so that V and J genes could be assigned. Using the TCRdist pipeline, a later analysis assigned CDR3 sequences along with most-parsimonious VDJ recombination scenarios. A later analysis defined each TCR beta chain by its CDR3 amino acid sequence plus V-gene family, and excluded reads lacking a unique V-gene family. To address suspected cross-contamination and a sequencing artifact, a later analysis removed several hundred highly shared, low-generation-probability nucleotide sequences. In a later analysis, a clonal expansion index for each public chain was calculated from normalized within-repertoire ranks of inferred template counts. In a later analysis, generation probabilities were computed with a VDJ recombination model fitted to out-of-frame rearrangements, and the resulting probabilities were checked against IGoR. In a later analysis, hypergeometric tests were used to score TCR-TCR, TCR-HLA and TCR-CMV co-occurrence, with a repertoire-size bias correction applied to TCR pairs. In a later analysis, false discovery rates were estimated by permuting HLA or CMV assignments 20 times. A later analysis grouped co-occurring TCRs with DBSCAN, adding TCRdist sequence similarity when clustering within HLA-allele-positive subsets. For co-occurrence clustering, repertoires with fewer than 30,000 or more than 120,000 public chains were excluded, along with five or six repertoires with anomalous nucleotide sharing. TCRdb provides this immuneACCESS table in a form limited to in-frame rearrangements. Some clones are lacking; in checked studies, under half of them reflect an unresolved V gene, and why the rest are absent is not known. V and J calls and clone size are those listed in that table; D and trimming were worked out from the DNA. Within this sample are roughly 120,000 clones, with 76% of them counted one time only. In total, the top ten clones hold more than 1.5% of the sample.

This sample is part of a study of cytomegalovirus exposure and HLA in healthy donors (dated by TCRdb to between 2016 and 2019). Concerning the study at large: According to an earlier analysis of 587 of the donors, 150 million to 200 million T cells yielded 90 million to 130 million unique TCR beta sequences and around 280 Gb of sequence data. To decide whether each TCR beta V gene segment behaved as functional or pseudogenic, an earlier analysis of some 600 of the donors relied on high-throughput TCR beta sequencing. Every discovery cohort repertoire had been produced on one sequencing platform. An early release covering just under 650 HLA-typed donors comprised about 300 gigabases of sequencing data and 85 million to 100 million unique TCR sequences. HLA typing covered class I and class II loci at four-digit resolution. The number of typed donors differed by locus: about 620-640 for A, B, C, DRB1 and DQB1; approximately 530 for DQA1; around 610 for DPA1; and about 450 for DPB1. To predict cytomegalovirus infection status, the study brought together high-throughput TCR immunosequencing, statistical association of individual TCRs with disease status, and machine learning. Among some 400 genotyped donors of the cohort, an average of approximately 240,000 unique TCR beta nucleotide sequences was sequenced per donor, of which roughly 18% were non-productive. Besides the first cohort of around 700 subjects, a separate validation cohort made up of about 120 different subjects was used. The study profiled the T cell repertoires of 500 to 800 subjects by immunosequencing and related them to cytomegalovirus serostatus. A later genetic analysis took genome-wide SNP genotypes for about 55% of the 666 donors and used that subset as a discovery cohort. Donor age, sex, ethnicity and CMV serostatus were compiled together with the repertoire data. The study aimed to test whether signatures of past pathogen exposure could be identified by cataloging public T cell receptors. To study patterns of TCR occurrence, a later analysis re-analyzed previously published TCR beta repertoires from 600 to 750 donors and added high-resolution HLA genotyping. In the later analysis, no new phenotypic data were used to find candidate immune exposures; instead, reliance was placed on TCR beta sequences and their occurrence across donors. Of the roughly 390 genotyped donors, less than 90% were placed in the genetic ancestry cluster associated with self-reported Caucasian donors. Because of strong linkage in the cohort, roughly five DR-DQ haplotypes were treated as single units for association and clustering.

The cohort consisted of more than 650 healthy bone marrow donors. All cohort members were sampled while nominally healthy, although unrecorded immune exposures were likely present. The donor was CMV seronegative and belonged to the group of 352 seronegative cohort members. Each donor provided a peripheral blood sample, and peripheral blood mononuclear cells were used for TCR beta sequencing. Genomic DNA extraction from the blood cell samples was performed with the Qiagen DNeasy Blood Extraction Kit. General study outcomes and caveats: According to a later analysis, TCR association rates differed among HLA loci, with DRB1 alleles showing the most associated TCRs and HLA-C alleles showing the fewest. Linkage disequilibrium might explain the correlated functional status among segregating V segments, but an unknown experimental factor could not be ruled out. Assigning TCR associations to individual alleles was difficult when HLA alleles, especially DR and DQ, strongly co-occurred. A few of the identified cytomegalovirus-associated TCR beta chains were confirmed in vitro to be specific for cytomegalovirus antigens. According to a later analysis, most CMV-associated TCR beta chains appeared to be HLA-restricted, and the HLA associations seemed to be driven largely by CMV exposure. The presence/absence analyses assumed that sequencing depth was roughly uniform across donors, and that assumption may not be true. In an earlier analysis of around 600 of the donors, most TCR beta V segments appeared in productive rearrangements about 90% or about 30% of the time, broadly matching IMGT annotations. In a later analysis, HLA-associated TCR beta chains were found to be more clonally expanded and to have lower generation probabilities than equally common non-associated chains. In a later analysis, around 17,000 TCR beta sequences were associated with specific HLA alleles at a false discovery rate of 0.05. V-gene and J-gene trimming of TCR beta chains was associated with a missense DCLRE1C variant in a later genetic analysis, and the association was replicated in an independent cohort. A cluster of highly shared sequence variants was judged likely to be a technical artifact of the sequencing pipeline. The study gave a list of over 150 TCR beta chains associated with cytomegalovirus. Because counts were too low, more than 15 rarely observed V segments, including chromosome 9 orphons, were excluded from the earlier analysis of some 590 of the donors. A further reported finding was that TCR beta sequences accurately predicted the HLA-A and HLA-B alleles for most subjects in the first cohort. Because HLA typing was missing for some donors at each locus, association tests included only the typed subset. Only TCR beta chains were sequenced in this cohort, and the absence of alpha or paired-chain data limited detectable features. Several of the top co-occurrence clusters appeared to be linked to parvovirus B19, influenza, CMV and Epstein-Barr virus, according to a later analysis. The only immune exposure information available for the cohort was CMV serostatus. Compared with the 666-donor mean, donors in an Asian-associated ancestry cluster had fewer N-insertions in productive TCRs, according to a later genetic analysis. Most TCR sequences were seen in very few donors, while some public TCRs were found in many individuals. Cytomegalovirus status was reported to be diagnosed by the classifier with high specificity and sensitivity in both the original and validation cohorts. Because the 87-base-pair reads could not distinguish some IMGT-functional V segments, including TRBV6-2 and TRBV6-3, those segments were excluded. The authors suggested that the approach could potentially be extended to other disease states and immunological phenotypes.

The V and J ends are trimmed by 5 bases and 8 bases, leaving 16 bases between them. CDR1 KGHSH and CDR2 LQKENI are derived from the germline V gene. There are 14 amino acids in the CDR3, from cysteine to phenylalanine inclusive. The CDR3 DNA has 42 bases and is translated from base 1. The TCR sequence derives from a man in his fifties in good health and CMV-seronegative. The sequenced material came from PBMCs. The sequence is built from TRBV18 and TRBJ2-1; possibly the D gene is TRBD1, per 7 matching bases. The bases read TGTGCCAGCTCAATTGGGCAGGGGGGAGATGAGCAGTTCTTC. The translation is CASSIGQGGDEQFF.